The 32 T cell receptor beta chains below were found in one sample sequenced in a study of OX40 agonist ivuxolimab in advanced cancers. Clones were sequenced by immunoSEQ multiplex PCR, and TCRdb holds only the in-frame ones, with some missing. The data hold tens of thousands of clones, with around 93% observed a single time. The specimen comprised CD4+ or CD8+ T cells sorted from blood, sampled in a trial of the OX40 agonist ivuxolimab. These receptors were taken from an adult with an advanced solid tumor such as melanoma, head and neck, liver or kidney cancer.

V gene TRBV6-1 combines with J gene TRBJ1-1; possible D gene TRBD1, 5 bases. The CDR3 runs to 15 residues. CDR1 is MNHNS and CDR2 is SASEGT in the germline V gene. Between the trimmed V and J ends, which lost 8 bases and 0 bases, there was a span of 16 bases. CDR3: CASERAGHMNTEAFF. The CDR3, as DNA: TGTGCCAGCGAGAGGGCAGGGCACATGAACACTGAAGCTTTCTTT.

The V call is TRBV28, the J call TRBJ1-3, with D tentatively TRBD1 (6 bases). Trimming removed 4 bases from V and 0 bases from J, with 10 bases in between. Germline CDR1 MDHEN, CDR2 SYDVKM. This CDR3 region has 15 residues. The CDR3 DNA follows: TGTGCCAGCAGTTCGGGGGCTAACTCTGGAAACACCATATATTTT. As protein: CASSSGANSGNTIYF.

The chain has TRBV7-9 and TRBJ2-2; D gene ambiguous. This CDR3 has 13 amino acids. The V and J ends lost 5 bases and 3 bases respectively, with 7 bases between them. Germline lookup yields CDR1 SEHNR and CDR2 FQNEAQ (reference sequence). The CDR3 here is CASSPWDTGELFF. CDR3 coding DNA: TGTGCCAGCAGCCCCTGGGACACCGGGGAGCTGTTTTTT.

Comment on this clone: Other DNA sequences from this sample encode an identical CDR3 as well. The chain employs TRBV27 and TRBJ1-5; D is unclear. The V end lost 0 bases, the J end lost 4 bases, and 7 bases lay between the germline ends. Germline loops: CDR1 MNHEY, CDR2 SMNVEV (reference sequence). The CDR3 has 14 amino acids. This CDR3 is CASSLSGWNQPQHF. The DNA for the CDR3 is TGTGCCAGCAGTTTATCCGGGTGGAATCAGCCCCAGCATTTT.

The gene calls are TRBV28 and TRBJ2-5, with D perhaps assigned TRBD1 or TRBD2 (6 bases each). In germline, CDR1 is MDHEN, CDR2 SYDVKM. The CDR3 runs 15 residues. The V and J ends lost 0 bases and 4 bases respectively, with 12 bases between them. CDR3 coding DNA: TGTGCCAGCAGTTTATGGGCACAGGGAGGAGAGACCCAGTACTTC. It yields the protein CASSLWAQGGETQYF.

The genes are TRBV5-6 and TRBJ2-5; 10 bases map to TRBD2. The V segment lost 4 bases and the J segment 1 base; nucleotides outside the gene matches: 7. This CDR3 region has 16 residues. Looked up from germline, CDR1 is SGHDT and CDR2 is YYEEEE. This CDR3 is CASSPWTSGTQETQYF. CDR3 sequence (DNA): TGTGCCAGCAGCCCTTGGACTAGCGGTACCCAAGAGACCCAGTACTTC.

Written as DNA, the CDR3 is TGTGCCAGCAGTTTCCAGGGGGCTGGGGCCAACGTCCTGACTTTC. Translated, it gives CASSFQGAGANVLTF. The chain is built from TRBV27 and TRBJ2-6; 7 bases are a match to TRBD1. CDR1 is MNHEY and CDR2 is SMNVEV in the germline V gene (reference sequence). CDR3 size: 15 residues. With V trimmed by 3 bases and J by 2 bases, 1 base remained unmatched.

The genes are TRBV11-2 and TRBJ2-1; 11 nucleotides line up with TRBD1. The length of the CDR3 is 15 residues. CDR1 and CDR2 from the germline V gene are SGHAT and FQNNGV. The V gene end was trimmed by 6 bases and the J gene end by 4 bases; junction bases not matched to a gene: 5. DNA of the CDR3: TGTGCCAGCAGTTTGGGACAGGGGGGGTACAATGAGCAGTTCTTC. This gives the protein CASSLGQGGYNEQFF.

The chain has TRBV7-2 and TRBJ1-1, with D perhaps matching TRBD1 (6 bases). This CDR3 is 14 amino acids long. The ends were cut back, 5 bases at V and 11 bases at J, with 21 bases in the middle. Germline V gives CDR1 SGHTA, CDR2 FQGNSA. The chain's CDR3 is CASSTRGLLPQAFF. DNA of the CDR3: TGTGCCAGCAGCACCAGGGGACTCCTCCCTCAGGCTTTCTTT.

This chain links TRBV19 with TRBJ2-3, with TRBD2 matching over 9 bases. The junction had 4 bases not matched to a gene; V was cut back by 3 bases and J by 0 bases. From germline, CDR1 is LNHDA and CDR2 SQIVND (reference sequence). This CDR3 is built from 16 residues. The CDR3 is CASSIGLAGSTDTQYF. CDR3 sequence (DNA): TGTGCCAGTAGTATCGGTCTAGCGGGAAGCACAGATACGCAGTATTTT.

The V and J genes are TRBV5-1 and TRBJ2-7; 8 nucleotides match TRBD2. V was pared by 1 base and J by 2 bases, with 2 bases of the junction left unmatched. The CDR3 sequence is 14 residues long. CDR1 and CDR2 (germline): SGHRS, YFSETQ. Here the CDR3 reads CASSLTSGTYEQYF. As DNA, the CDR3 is TGCGCCAGCAGCTTGACTAGCGGAACCTACGAGCAGTACTTC.

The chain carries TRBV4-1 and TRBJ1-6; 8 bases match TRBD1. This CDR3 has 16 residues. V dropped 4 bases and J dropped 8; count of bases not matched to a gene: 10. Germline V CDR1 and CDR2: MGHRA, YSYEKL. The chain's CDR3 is CASSLGRGLDHSPLHF. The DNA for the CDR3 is TGCGCCAGCAGCCTTGGCAGGGGGCTCGATCATTCACCCCTCCACTTT.

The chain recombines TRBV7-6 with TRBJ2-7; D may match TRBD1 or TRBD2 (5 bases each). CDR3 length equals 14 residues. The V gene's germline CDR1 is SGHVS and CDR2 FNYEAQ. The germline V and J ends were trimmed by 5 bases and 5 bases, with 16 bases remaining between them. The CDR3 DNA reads TGTGCCAGCAGCCCGATAACCTGGGGGAACGAGCAGTACTTC. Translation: CASSPITWGNEQYF.

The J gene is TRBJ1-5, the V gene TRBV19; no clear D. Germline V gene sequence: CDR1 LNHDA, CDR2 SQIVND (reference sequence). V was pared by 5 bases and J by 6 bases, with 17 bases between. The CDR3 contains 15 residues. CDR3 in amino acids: CASSPHRDDIQPQHF. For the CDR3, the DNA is TGTGCCAGTAGTCCACACCGCGACGATATTCAGCCCCAGCATTTT.

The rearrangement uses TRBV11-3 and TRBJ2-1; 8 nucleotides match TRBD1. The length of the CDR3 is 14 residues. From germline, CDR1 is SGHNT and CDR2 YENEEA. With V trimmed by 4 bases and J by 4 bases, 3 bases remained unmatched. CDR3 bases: TGTGCCAGCAGCTGGGGGACAGGATACAATGAGCAGTTCTTC. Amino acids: CASSWGTGYNEQFF.

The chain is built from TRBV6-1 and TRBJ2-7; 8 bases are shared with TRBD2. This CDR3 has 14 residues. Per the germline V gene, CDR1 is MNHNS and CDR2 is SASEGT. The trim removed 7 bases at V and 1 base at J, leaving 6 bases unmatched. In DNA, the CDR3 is TGTGCCAGCAACCTACTAGCGGCTTCCTACGAGCAGTACTTC. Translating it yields CASNLLAASYEQYF.

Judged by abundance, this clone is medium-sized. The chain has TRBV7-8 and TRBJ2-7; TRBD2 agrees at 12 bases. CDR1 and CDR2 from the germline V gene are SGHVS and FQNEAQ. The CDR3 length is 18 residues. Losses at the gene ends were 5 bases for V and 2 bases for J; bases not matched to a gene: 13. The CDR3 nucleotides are TGTGCCAGCAGCACCCCTAGCGGGAGGGCCCTCACGGCCTACGAGCAGTACTTC. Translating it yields CASSTPSGRALTAYEQYF.

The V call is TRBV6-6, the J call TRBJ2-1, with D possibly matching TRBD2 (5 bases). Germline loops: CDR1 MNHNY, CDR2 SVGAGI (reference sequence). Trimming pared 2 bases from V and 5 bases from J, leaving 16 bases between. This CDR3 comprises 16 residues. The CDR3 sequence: CASSYEGIPDDNEQFF. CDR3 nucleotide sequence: TGTGCCAGCAGTTACGAGGGCATCCCCGACGACAATGAGCAGTTCTTC.

The CDR3 nucleotides are TGTGCCAGCAGCTTGCTAACTGAAGCTTTCTTT. Residues: CASSLLTEAFF. This rearrangement joins TRBV13 to TRBJ1-1; D remains ambiguous. CDR1 and CDR2 (germline): PRHDT, FYEKMQ (reference sequence). Trimming stripped 3 bases from V and 5 bases from J, with 4 bases between. This CDR3 is 11 amino acids long.

CDR3: CASSKDIAGDSTDTQYF. The CDR3 bases are TGTGCCAGTAGTAAGGATATAGCGGGAGATAGCACAGATACGCAGTATTTT. J is TRBJ2-3 and V is TRBV19; 9 nucleotides line up with TRBD2. V lost 4 bases and J lost 0; bases outside the gene matches: 8. The CDR3 length is 17 residues. Germline assignment: CDR1 LNHDA and CDR2 SQIVND (reference sequence).

The CDR3 loop is CASSMAGLGQPQHF. CDR3 bases: TGTGCCAGTAGTATGGCAGGGCTCGGTCAGCCCCAGCATTTT. The chain joins TRBV19 to TRBJ1-5; TRBD1 is a possible D gene (5 bases). This CDR3 is 14 amino acids long. Trimming took off 3 bases at V and 6 bases at J, with 12 bases between the two ends. Germline values: CDR1 LNHDA, CDR2 SQIVND (reference sequence).

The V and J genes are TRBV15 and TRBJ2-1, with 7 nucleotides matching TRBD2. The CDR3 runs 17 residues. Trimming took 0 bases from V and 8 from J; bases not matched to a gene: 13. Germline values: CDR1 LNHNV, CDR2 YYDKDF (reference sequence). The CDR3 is CATSRDRLAGATDEQFF. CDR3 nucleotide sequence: TGTGCCACCAGCAGAGATCGTTTGGCGGGAGCTACGGATGAGCAGTTCTTC.

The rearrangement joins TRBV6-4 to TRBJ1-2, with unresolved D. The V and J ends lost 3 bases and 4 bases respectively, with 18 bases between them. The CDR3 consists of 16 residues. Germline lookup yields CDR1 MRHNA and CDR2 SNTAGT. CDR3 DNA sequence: TGTGCCAGCAGTGATACTCCGCAACCATTCTCCTATGGCTACACCTTC. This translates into CASSDTPQPFSYGYTF.

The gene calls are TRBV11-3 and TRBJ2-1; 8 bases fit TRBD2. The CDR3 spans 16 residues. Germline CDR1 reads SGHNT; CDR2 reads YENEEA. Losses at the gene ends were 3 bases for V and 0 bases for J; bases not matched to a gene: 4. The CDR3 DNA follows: TGTGCCAGCAGCTTGCGGGGGACTAGCTCCTACAATGAGCAGTTCTTC. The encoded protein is CASSLRGTSSYNEQFF.

CDR3 amino acids: CASSTPDDEQFF. The CDR3 DNA sequence: TGTGCCAGCAGCACCCCGGACGATGAGCAGTTCTTC. V usage is TRBV9 and J usage is TRBJ2-1, with unresolved D. The CDR3 is 12 amino acids. The germline V gene encodes CDR1 SGDLS and CDR2 YYNGEE. V was shortened by 4 bases and J by 8 bases, with 10 bases between the two germline ends.

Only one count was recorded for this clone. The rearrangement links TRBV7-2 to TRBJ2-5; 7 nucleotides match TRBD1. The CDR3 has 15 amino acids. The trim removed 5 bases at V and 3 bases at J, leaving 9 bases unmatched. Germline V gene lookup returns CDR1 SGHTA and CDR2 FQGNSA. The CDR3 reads CASSPGQVLEETQYF. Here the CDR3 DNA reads TGTGCCAGCAGCCCAGGACAGGTCCTGGAAGAGACCCAGTACTTC. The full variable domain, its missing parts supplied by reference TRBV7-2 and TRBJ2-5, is GAGVSQSPSNKVTEKGKDVELRCDPISGHTALYWYRQSLGQGLEFLIYFQGNSAPDKSGLPSDRFSAERTGGSVSTLTIQRTQQEDSAVYLCASSPGQVLEETQYFGPGTRLLVL.

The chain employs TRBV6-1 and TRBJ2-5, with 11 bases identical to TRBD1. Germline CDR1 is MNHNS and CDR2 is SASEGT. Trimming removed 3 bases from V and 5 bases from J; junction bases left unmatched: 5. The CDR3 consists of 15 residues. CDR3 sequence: CASSEDRGQGETQYF. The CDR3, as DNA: TGTGCCAGCAGTGAGGACAGGGGGCAAGGGGAGACCCAGTACTTC.

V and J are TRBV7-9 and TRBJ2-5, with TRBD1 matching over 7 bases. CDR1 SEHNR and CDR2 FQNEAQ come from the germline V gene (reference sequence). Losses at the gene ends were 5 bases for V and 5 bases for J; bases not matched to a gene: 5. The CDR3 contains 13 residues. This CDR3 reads CASSGRGPETQYF. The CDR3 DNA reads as TGTGCCAGCAGCGGTAGGGGGCCTGAGACCCAGTACTTC.

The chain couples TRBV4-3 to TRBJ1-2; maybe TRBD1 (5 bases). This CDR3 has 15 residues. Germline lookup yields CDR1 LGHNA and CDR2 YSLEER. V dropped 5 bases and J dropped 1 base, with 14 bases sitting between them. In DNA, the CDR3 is TGCGCCAGCAGCAAATCCAGACAGCTTAACTATGGCTACACCTTC. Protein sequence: CASSKSRQLNYGYTF.

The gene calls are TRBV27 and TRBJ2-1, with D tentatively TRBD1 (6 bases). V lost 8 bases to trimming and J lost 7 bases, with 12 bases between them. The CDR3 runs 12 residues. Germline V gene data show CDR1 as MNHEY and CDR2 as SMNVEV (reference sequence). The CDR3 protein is CASGIQGNEQFF. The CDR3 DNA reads TGTGCCAGCGGAATACAGGGAAATGAGCAGTTCTTC.

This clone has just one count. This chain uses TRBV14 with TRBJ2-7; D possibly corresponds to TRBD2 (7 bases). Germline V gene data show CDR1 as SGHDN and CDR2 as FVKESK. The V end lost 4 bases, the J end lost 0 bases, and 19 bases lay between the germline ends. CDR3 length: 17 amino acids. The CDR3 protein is CASSPGAGALNSYEQYF. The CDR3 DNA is TGTGCCAGCAGCCCCGGGGCGGGGGCTTTAAACTCCTACGAGCAGTACTTC.

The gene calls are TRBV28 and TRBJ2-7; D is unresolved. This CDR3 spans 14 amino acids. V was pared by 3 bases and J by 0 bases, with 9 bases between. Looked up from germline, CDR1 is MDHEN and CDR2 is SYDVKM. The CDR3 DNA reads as TGTGCCAGCAGTTTTATTCCAAGCTCCTACGAGCAGTACTTC. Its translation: CASSFIPSSYEQYF.